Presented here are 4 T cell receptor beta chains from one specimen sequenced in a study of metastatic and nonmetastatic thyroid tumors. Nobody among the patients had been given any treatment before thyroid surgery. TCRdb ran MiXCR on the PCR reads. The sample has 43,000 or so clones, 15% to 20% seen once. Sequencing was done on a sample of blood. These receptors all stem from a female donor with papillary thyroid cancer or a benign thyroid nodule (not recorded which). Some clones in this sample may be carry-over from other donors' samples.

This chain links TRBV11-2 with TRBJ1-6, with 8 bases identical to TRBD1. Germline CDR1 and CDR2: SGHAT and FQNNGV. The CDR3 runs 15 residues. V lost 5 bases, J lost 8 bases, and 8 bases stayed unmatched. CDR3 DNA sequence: TGTGCCAGCAGCACAGTCAGGGGGCGTCATTCACCCCTCCACTTT. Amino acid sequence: CASSTVRGRHSPLHF.

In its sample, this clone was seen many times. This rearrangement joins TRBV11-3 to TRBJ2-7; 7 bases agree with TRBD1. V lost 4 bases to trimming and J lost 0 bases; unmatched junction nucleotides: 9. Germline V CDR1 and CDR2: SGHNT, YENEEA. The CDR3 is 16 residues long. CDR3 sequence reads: CASSSQGRTSSYEQYF. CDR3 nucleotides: TGTGCCAGCAGCTCACAGGGGAGAACGAGCTCCTACGAGCAGTACTTC.

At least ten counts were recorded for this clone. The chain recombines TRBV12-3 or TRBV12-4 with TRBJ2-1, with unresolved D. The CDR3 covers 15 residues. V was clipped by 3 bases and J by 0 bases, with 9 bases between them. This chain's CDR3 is CASSFEPSSYNEQFF. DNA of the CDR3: TGTGCCAGCAGTTTTGAACCGAGCTCCTACAATGAGCAGTTCTTC.

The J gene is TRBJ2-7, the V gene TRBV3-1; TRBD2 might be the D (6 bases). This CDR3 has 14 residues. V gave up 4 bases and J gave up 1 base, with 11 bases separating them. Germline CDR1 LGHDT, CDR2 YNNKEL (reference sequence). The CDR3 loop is CASSLRAGSYEQYF. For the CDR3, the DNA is TGTGCCAGCAGCCTCCGGGCGGGGTCCTACGAGCAGTACTTC.